The source of this T cell receptor beta chain is a study of response to subunit inactivated influenza vaccine. Study-level results: New T cells are recruited in small numbers by each seasonal influenza vaccination, according to the authors' suggestion.

There are 20 residues in the CDR3. V trimming: 7 bases; J trimming: 0 bases; junction bases outside the gene matches: 14. Germline lookup yields CDR1 ENHRY and CDR2 SYGVKD. This clonotype was recorded a few times. Its antigen is unidentified. One entry per CDR3 protein results from TCRdb running MiXCR on the RT-PCR reads. The data hold about 190,000 distinct CDR3 sequences, with around an eighth observed a single time. Sequenced here: CD8+ T cells sorted from PBMCs, sampled 5 days after vaccination. This receptor was identified in a man between 50 and 59 years old who received an inactivated influenza vaccine. J is TRBJ2-1 and V is TRBV10-3, with 14 bases lining up with TRBD2. For the CDR3, the DNA is TGTGCCATCAAAAATCCGCCGGGACTAGCGGGAGAAAGCTCCTACAATGAGCAGTTCTTC. Translating gives CAIKNPPGLAGESSYNEQFF.